One and the same sample provided the 27 T cell receptor beta chains below, sequenced in a study of T cells in tumors after PD-1 blockade. Sequencing was performed with immunoSEQ multiplex PCR; in TCRdb, only in-frame clones are kept and a portion is missing. This table holds some 20,000 clones, just under 80% found once. The sequencing used PBMCs, collected before anti-PD-1 treatment. All receptors derive from a human donor with basal cell carcinoma.

This clone is judged medium-sized. The chain joins TRBV5-4 to TRBJ2-7; 11 bases agree with TRBD2. Germline lookup yields CDR1 SGHNT and CDR2 YYREEE (reference sequence). The CDR3 contains 16 residues. V trimming: 2 bases; J trimming: 3 bases; junction bases outside the gene matches: 7. The CDR3 DNA is TGTGCCAGCAGCTTTATAGCGGGGGGGCTTAACTACGAGCAGTACTTC. Encoded protein: CASSFIAGGLNYEQYF. Variable domain in full (rest from reference TRBV5-4 and TRBJ2-7): ETGVTQSPTHLIKTRGQQVTLRCSSQSGHNTVSWYQQALGQGPQFIFQYYREEENGRGNFPPRFSGLQFPNYSSELNVNALELDDSALYLCASSFIAGGLNYEQYFGPGTRLTVT.

The chain couples TRBV6-5 to TRBJ2-2; D perhaps matches TRBD2 (6 bases). The CDR3 length is 13 residues. Germline CDR1 reads MNHEY; CDR2 reads SVGAGI. Trimming took off 8 bases at V and 5 bases at J, with 12 bases between the two ends. CDR3 amino acids: CASPGGWTGELFF. The CDR3 DNA sequence: TGTGCCAGCCCCGGAGGGTGGACCGGGGAGCTGTTTTTT.

This chain uses TRBV5-6 with TRBJ2-7, with D perhaps TRBD1 (6 bases). Germline V gene lookup returns CDR1 SGHDT and CDR2 YYEEEE. CDR3 size: 15 residues. The V end was cut by 4 bases, the J end by 5 bases, with 19 bases between. CDR3 residues: CASSPQYRAYNEQYF. CDR3 coding DNA: TGTGCCAGCAGCCCACAGTACAGGGCTTACAACGAGCAGTACTTC.

The CDR3 loop reads CASSLDLAGGTVATQYF. CDR3 nucleotide sequence: TGTGCCAGCAGCTTAGACCTAGCGGGAGGAACAGTTGCTACGCAGTATTTT. The J gene is TRBJ2-3, the V gene TRBV7-6, with 11 nucleotides matching TRBD2. Unmatched junction bases numbered 11, after V lost 1 base and J lost 8 bases. The CDR3 totals 17 residues. Germline lookup yields CDR1 SGHVS and CDR2 FNYEAQ.

The CDR3 sequence: CASSQQGGISYEQYF. CDR3 nucleotide sequence: TGTGCCAGCAGCCAACAGGGAGGGATTTCCTACGAGCAGTACTTC. The genes are TRBV4-2 and TRBJ2-7; 7 bases align to TRBD2. V was clipped by 2 bases and J by 1 base; unmatched bases: 5. CDR3 length: 15 residues. Germline assignment: CDR1 LGHNA and CDR2 YNFKEQ.

The chain is built from TRBV6-6 and TRBJ2-1, with D hard to call. V was cut by 2 bases and J by 4 bases, with 3 bases left in between. Germline V CDR1 and CDR2: MNHNY, SVGAGI (reference sequence). The length of the CDR3 is 12 residues. In DNA, the CDR3 is TGTGCCAGCAGTTACCCTTACAATGAGCAGTTCTTC. Protein sequence: CASSYPYNEQFF.

This clone appeared a single time. The rearrangement links TRBV5-1 to TRBJ2-1; 10 positions agree with TRBD2. The length of the CDR3 is 16 residues. With V trimmed by 5 bases and J by 3 bases, 8 bases remained unmatched. Germline values: CDR1 SGHRS, CDR2 YFSETQ. The CDR3 DNA sequence: TGCGCCAGCAGTGAAGGGACTAGCGCCGTCTACAATGAGCAGTTCTTC. It codes for CASSEGTSAVYNEQFF. The variable domain in full, completed from reference TRBV5-1 and TRBJ2-1, reads KAGVTQTPRYLIKTRGQQVTLSCSPISGHRSVSWYQQTPGQGLQFLFEYFSETQRNKGNFPGRFSGRQFSNSRSEMNVSTLELGDSALYLCASSEGTSAVYNEQFFGPGTRLTVL.

This clone was observed a handful of times. V is TRBV19 and J is TRBJ2-7, with a tentative D call TRBD2 (5 bases). Germline assignment: CDR1 LNHDA and CDR2 SQIVND (reference sequence). CDR3 size: 14 residues. V lost 3 bases, J lost 3 bases, and 12 bases lay in between. The CDR3 nucleotides read TGTGCCAGTAGTATCGAGAGCGGAGGCTACGAGCAGTACTTC. Translating it yields CASSIESGGYEQYF.

V is TRBV3-1 (or the pseudogene TRBV3-2) and J is TRBJ2-5; 8 bases align to TRBD1. The CDR3 has 16 residues. The germline CDR1 and CDR2 sequences are LGHDT and YNNKEL (reference sequence). Trimming cost V 0 bases and J 2 bases; bases outside gene matches: 5. CDR3 sequence (DNA): TGTGCCAGCAGCCAAGATCGGGGACAGGCACAAGAGACCCAGTACTTC. The encoded protein is CASSQDRGQAQETQYF.

The J gene is TRBJ1-4, the V gene TRBV27; TRBD1 matches 8 bases. This CDR3 region has 15 residues. Germline loops: CDR1 MNHEY, CDR2 SMNVEV (reference sequence). V shed 5 bases, J shed 10 bases, and the junction held 12 bases outside the gene matches. CDR3 in DNA: TGTGCCAGCAGTAACCCCGGGACAGGAGAGCGAAAACTGTTTTTT. This translates into CASSNPGTGERKLFF.

In this sample, this clone turned up a few times. CDR3 nucleotides: TGCGCCAGCGGAGACGGGAACACTGAAGCTTTCTTT. Encoded protein: CASGDGNTEAFF. J is TRBJ1-1 and V is TRBV5-1; D is ambiguous. The V end lost 7 bases, the J end lost 1 base, and 8 bases lay between the germline ends. Germline CDR1 is SGHRS and CDR2 is YFSETQ. The length of the CDR3 is 12 residues. The whole variable domain, remainder taken from reference TRBV5-1 and TRBJ1-1, is KAGVTQTPRYLIKTRGQQVTLSCSPISGHRSVSWYQQTPGQGLQFLFEYFSETQRNKGNFPGRFSGRQFSNSRSEMNVSTLELGDSALYLCASGDGNTEAFFGQGTRLTVV.

The chain's CDR3 is CASSQGQGTTEAFF. The DNA for the CDR3 is TGTGCCAGCAGCCAAGGACAGGGAACCACTGAAGCTTTCTTT. The chain is built from TRBV3-1 (or the pseudogene TRBV3-2) and TRBJ1-1; 7 bases agree with TRBD1. The CDR3 runs to 14 residues. Looked up from germline, CDR1 is LGHDT and CDR2 is YNNKEL (reference sequence). V dropped 1 base and J dropped 4; count of bases not matched to a gene: 3.

The J gene is TRBJ2-7, the V gene TRBV28; D might be TRBD2 (5 bases). Germline assignment: CDR1 MDHEN and CDR2 SYDVKM. The CDR3 length is 15 residues. The V gene lost 6 bases and the J gene lost 0 bases, with 15 bases spanning the gap. CDR3 amino acids: CASRARTGSSYEQYF. In DNA form, the CDR3 reads TGTGCCAGCAGGGCACGGACGGGGAGCTCCTACGAGCAGTACTTC.

This chain joins TRBV6-2 or TRBV6-3 and TRBJ2-1; D is unclear. The ends were cut back, 2 bases at V and 12 bases at J, with 14 bases in the middle. The CDR3 spans 13 residues. Germline V gene sequence: CDR1 MNHEY, CDR2 SVGEGT. The CDR3 here is CASSYKGEDAQFF. DNA for the CDR3: TGTGCCAGCAGTTACAAGGGTGAAGACGCGCAGTTCTTC.

This clone was observed a few times. This rearrangement joins TRBV28 to TRBJ2-1; D remains ambiguous. The CDR3 contains 14 residues. Germline loops: CDR1 MDHEN, CDR2 SYDVKM. Between the trimmed V and J ends, which lost 6 bases and 2 bases, there was a span of 11 bases. CDR3 sequence (DNA): TGTGCCAGCAGCACCCCCGAAGCCTACAATGAGCAGTTCTTC. Its translation: CASSTPEAYNEQFF.

The chain links TRBV10-1 to TRBJ2-7, with a possible D match to TRBD1 (5 bases). V gave up 0 bases and J gave up 8 bases, with 14 bases separating them. Germline-derived CDR1 and CDR2 are WNHNN and SYGVQD (reference sequence). This CDR3 contains 14 residues. CDR3 loop: CASSESLVRGQQYF. CDR3 nucleotides: TGCGCCAGCAGTGAGTCGTTGGTTAGGGGCCAGCAGTACTTC.

The genes are TRBV12-5 and TRBJ1-5; D is possibly TRBD1 (6 bases). With 2 bases removed from V and 5 bases from J, the gap between germline ends came to 13 bases. Germline lookup yields CDR1 LGHNT and CDR2 FRNRAP. This CDR3 comprises 15 residues. The CDR3 nucleotides are TGTGCTAGTGGTTTGTCACGGACAGAGCATCAGCCCCAGCATTTT. It specifies CASGLSRTEHQPQHF.

This clone occurred once. The genes are TRBV11-3 and TRBJ2-1, with 11 bases that match TRBD1. Germline CDR1 SGHNT, CDR2 YENEEA. The CDR3 consists of 15 residues. J was trimmed by 8 bases and V by 4 bases; bases with no gene match: 7. The DNA for the CDR3 is TGTGCCAGCAGCTCCGGGACAGGGGGTCGGGATGAGCAGTTCTTC. This gives the protein CASSSGTGGRDEQFF.

On this clone: At one boundary the junction diverges from the germline segment, which might be a read error. The chain uses TRBV2 and TRBJ2-1, with D possibly TRBD2 on 7 matching bases. Germline CDR1 SNHLY, CDR2 FYNNEI. The CDR3 is 19 amino acids. DNA for the CDR3: TGTCCCAGCTGTGAAGGGGGGGCGCGGGTGGGGAGCTCCTACAATGAGCAGTTCTTC. Amino acids: CPSCEGGARVGSSYNEQFF.

The rearrangement joins TRBV15 to TRBJ1-5; TRBD1 is a possible D gene (6 bases). CDR3 length equals 17 residues. Germline CDR1 reads LNHNV; CDR2 reads YYDKDF (reference sequence). Trimming removed 5 bases from V and 4 bases from J, with 21 bases in between. The CDR3 DNA follows: TGTGCCACCAGCCCAGTCCGCAGGGGTCGGGGGAATCAGCCCCAGCATTTT. The encoded protein is CATSPVRRGRGNQPQHF.

The CDR3 is CASSWNQETQYF. The CDR3 region has the DNA TGTGCCAGCAGTTGGAATCAGGAGACCCAGTACTTC. The chain recombines TRBV28 with TRBJ2-5; no reliable D call. V was shortened by 4 bases and J by 5 bases, with 8 bases between the two germline ends. Germline CDR1 is MDHEN and CDR2 is SYDVKM. The CDR3 contains 12 residues.

This chain uses TRBV18 with TRBJ2-7; weak D call: TRBD2 (6 bases). V was trimmed by 6 bases and J by 0 bases, leaving 18 bases between them. The CDR3 runs 16 residues. Per the germline V gene, CDR1 is KGHSH and CDR2 is LQKENI. CDR3 region: CASSPLNRRGSYEQYF. The DNA of the CDR3 is TGTGCCAGCTCTCCCCTAAACAGGCGGGGCTCCTACGAGCAGTACTTC.

V usage is TRBV7-2 and J usage is TRBJ2-1; TRBD2 matches 13 bases. CDR1 is SGHTA and CDR2 is FQGNSA in the germline V gene. This CDR3 is built from 17 residues. Trimming at V came to 5 bases and at J to 7 bases, leaving 11 bases not matched to a gene. CDR3 region: CASSRPGLAGLGNEQFF. The CDR3 bases are TGTGCCAGCAGCCGGCCGGGACTAGCGGGGTTAGGTAATGAGCAGTTCTTC.

The chain uses TRBV28 and TRBJ2-3; no clear D gene. The germline V gene encodes CDR1 MDHEN and CDR2 SYDVKM. This CDR3 has 15 residues. Trimming removed 0 bases from V and 3 bases from J, with 10 bases in between. CDR3 sequence (DNA): TGTGCCAGCAGTTTATGGGGATCTGGGACAGATACGCAGTATTTT. Translating it yields CASSLWGSGTDTQYF. The full variable domain, its missing parts supplied by reference TRBV28 and TRBJ2-3, is DVKVTQSSRYLVKRTGEKVFLECVQDMDHENMFWYRQDPGLGLRLIYFSYDVKMKEKGDIPEGYSVSREKKERFSLILESASTNQTSMYLCASSLWGSGTDTQYFGPGTRLTVL.

The chain links TRBV19 to TRBJ2-2, with D possibly TRBD1 on 5 matching bases. V lost 2 bases to trimming and J lost 6 bases, with 16 bases between them. The germline gives CDR1 LNHDA, CDR2 SQIVND (reference sequence). The CDR3 is 16 residues long. CDR3 region: CASSIQSGFQPGELFF. The CDR3 DNA sequence: TGTGCCAGTAGTATACAATCAGGGTTCCAGCCCGGGGAGCTGTTTTTT.

The chain uses TRBV29-1 and TRBJ1-1; D may be TRBD1 (5 bases). The CDR3 extends over 13 amino acids. The V end was cut by 7 bases, the J end by 2 bases, with 14 bases between. CDR1 is SQVTM and CDR2 is ANQGSEA in the germline V gene. The CDR3 DNA follows: TGCAGCGGTGCGGTCCAGGGAAACACTGAAGCTTTCTTT. Amino acid sequence: CSGAVQGNTEAFF.

This chain uses TRBV29-1 with TRBJ1-1; no clear D gene. The CDR3 covers 12 residues. The germline gives CDR1 SQVTM, CDR2 ANQGSEA. The V gene lost 6 bases and the J gene lost 9 bases, with 17 bases spanning the gap. The CDR3 region has the DNA TGCAGCGTCGCTTTCGAGACACGTCAAGCTTTCTTT. Translating gives CSVAFETRQAFF.